This TCR beta chain was captured in a study of cytomegalovirus exposure and HLA in healthy donors. Study observations and caveats: HLA allele associations emerged for about 16,000 TCR beta sequences in a later analysis, at 0.05 false discovery rate.

In regard to this clone: Its target is not known.

Vbeta (60) and Jbeta (13) primers were used in the PCR. The repertoire was sequenced with immunoSEQ multiplex PCR; TCRdb's copy has only in-frame clones and lacks some. The sample has around 100,000 clones, about four fifths seen once; the top ten hold 1.5% to 2%. Sequencing was done on a sample of PBMCs. The clonotype comes from a woman aged 40 to 49 in good health and CMV-seronegative.

CDR3 sequence (DNA): TGTGCCAGCAGCTTAGGTGCGGGGGGCAATCAGCCCCAGCATTTT. This sequence encodes CASSLGAGGNQPQHF. This sequence joins TRBV7-9 and TRBJ1-5; D might be TRBD1 (5 bases). There are 15 residues in the CDR3. Germline CDR1 SEHNR, CDR2 FQNEAQ (reference sequence). V was shortened by 1 base and J by 2 bases, with 9 bases between the two germline ends.